The clone carrying this T cell receptor (beta chain) was observed a few times. Over several immunoSEQ plates, each subset's genomic DNA was distributed in even portions. Here immunoSEQ multiplex PCR was the method, and the copy in TCRdb shows in-frame clones only, minus some. The data contain more than 550,000 clones, around 90% of them singletons. The data were taken from a study of shared clonotypes between healthy human individuals. The sequenced material came from memory CD8+ T cells from PBMCs. As for subset: CD45RO+ cells pooled with CCR7-negative TemRA cells. The source of this sequence is a man aged 18 to 30 in good health. Some clones in this sample may be carry-over from other donors' samples.

CDR3 loop: CASSVAIGGYGYTF. The CDR3 bases are TGTGCCAGCAGCGTAGCAATCGGCGGCTATGGCTACACCTTC. This sequence joins TRBV9 and TRBJ1-2; D is uncertain. Germline values: CDR1 SGDLS, CDR2 YYNGEE. With 0 bases removed from V and 4 bases from J, the gap between germline ends came to 10 bases. The CDR3 has 14 amino acids. The complete variable domain, with remaining parts taken from reference TRBV9 and TRBJ1-2, reads DSGVTQTPKHLITATGQRVTLRCSPRSGDLSVYWYQQSLDQGLQFLIQYYNGEERAKGNILERFSAQQFPDLHSELNLSSLELGDSALYFCASSVAIGGYGYTFGSGTRLTVV.